What follows are 15 T cell receptor delta chains derived from one specimen sequenced in a study of gamma-delta T cells after stem cell transplantation. TCRdb redid the clone calls on the RT-PCR reads with CATT. The repertoire holds 1,300 to 1,500 delta-chain clones, with about 7.3% as singletons. The sample was gamma-delta T cells. The receptors were gathered from a human donor. It is not recorded whose cells these are; they may come from a transplant donor.

This clone was observed a few times. It differs at one base from a far larger clone, so likely a read error. The chain combines TRDV2 with TRDJ1; D is perhaps TRDD3 (6 bases). Germline CDR1 reads GEAIGNYY; CDR2 reads EKD. This CDR3 is 18 amino acids long. The DNA of the CDR3 is TGTGCCTGTGGCACCGTGGGGATTCCCCGGATGAACACCGATAAACTCATCTTT. Its translation is CACGTVGIPRMNTDKLIF.

By sample share, this clone is medium-sized. This likely traces to a read error, being one base from a far larger clone. This chain uses TRDV2 with TRDJ1; possible D gene TRDD3, 6 bases. The CDR3 extends over 17 amino acids. The V end was cut by 1 base, the J end by 4 bases, with 21 bases between. Germline values: CDR1 GEAIGNYY, CDR2 EKD. Here the CDR3 DNA reads TGTGCCTGTGACACGCTTACTGGGAGATACCGAGACGATAAACTCATCTTT. Translated, it gives CACDTLTGRYRDDKLIF.

The sample holds a few counts of this clone. Since a far larger clone is one base different, this is likely a read error. Other nucleotide sequences from this sample produce the same CDR3. The V call is TRDV2, the J call TRDJ1; 7 bases are a match to TRDD3. The germline CDR1 and CDR2 sequences are GEAIGNYY and EKD. This CDR3 has 16 residues. The ends lost 1 base at V and 0 bases at J; junction bases unmatched: 7. The CDR3 bases are TGTGCCTGTGACACTGTGGGGGACTCCCACACCGATAAACTCATCTTT. It translates to CACDTVGDSHTDKLIF.

Points on this clone: This likely traces to a read error, being one base from a far larger clone. The sample contains more than one DNA sequence encoding this CDR3. The V gene is TRDV2, the J gene TRDJ1; D gene ambiguous. The germline CDR1 and CDR2 sequences are GEAIGNYY and EKD. V shed 3 bases and J shed 0 bases, with 13 bases lying between them. The CDR3 spans 15 residues. DNA for the CDR3: TGTGCCTGTGACCCTCTTATGCCGGACACCGATAAACTCATCTTT. Its translation: CACDPLMPDTDKLIF.

Details on this clone: This is likely an artifact of a read error, given a far larger clone one base away. Additional DNA sequences in this sample encode the identical CDR3. The chain joins TRDV2 to TRDJ1; D call uncertain. CDR3 size: 17 residues. Germline assignment: CDR1 GEAIGNYY and CDR2 EKD. For the CDR3, the DNA is TGTGCCTGTGACACCGTCGGTGGCTTCTTATACACCGATAAGCTCATCTTT. This sequence encodes CACDTVGGFLYTDKLIF.

The count of this clone is one. V is TRDV2 and J is TRDJ1, with 8 nucleotides matching TRDD3. This CDR3 has 16 amino acids. Losses at the gene ends were 3 bases for V and 0 bases for J; bases not matched to a gene: 8. Germline V gene sequence: CDR1 GEAIGNYY, CDR2 EKD. The CDR3 loop reads CACDALGVAYTDKLIF. The CDR3 DNA follows: TGTGCCTGTGACGCACTGGGGGTCGCGTACACCGATAAACTCATCTTT.

About this clone: TCRdb records a much larger clone's protein for this DNA, with a difference at residue 16 that likely arises from a read error; the protein given is the translation of the DNA. The V and J genes are TRDV2 and TRDJ3, with 8 bases aligning to TRDD3. The CDR3 runs to 18 residues. Germline V gene sequence: CDR1 GEAIGNYY, CDR2 EKD. Written as DNA, the CDR3 is TGTGCCTGTGACACCCTGGGGGACCGCTCCTGGGACACCCGACAGACGTTTTTC. Translating gives CACDTLGDRSWDTRQTFF.

Worth noting for this clone: It differs at one base from a far larger clone, so likely a read error. This chain connects TRDV2 to TRDJ1; D might be TRDD3 (5 bases). Per the germline V gene, CDR1 is GEAIGNYY and CDR2 is EKD. V was pared by 5 bases and J by 1 base, with 16 bases between. The CDR3 loop spans 15 amino acids. DNA for the CDR3: TGTGCCTGTGGCGGGATGGGGCGATCCACCGATAAACTCATCTTT. Translating gives CACGGMGRSTDKLIF.

This clone was observed a handful of times. At one of its ends the junction is not consistent with the germline gene, which may arise from a read error. The sample contains more than one DNA sequence encoding this CDR3. The chain employs TRDV2 and TRDJ1; D is possibly TRDD3 (5 bases). The CDR3 extends over 16 amino acids. Germline V lookup: CDR1 GEAIGNYY, CDR2 EKD. The chain's CDR3 is CACDGMSGAYTDKLIF. The CDR3 nucleotides read TGTGCTTGTGACGGCATGTCGGGGGCTTACACCGATAAACTCATCTTT.

Within the sample, this clone is medium-sized. Given a far larger clone just one base away, this is likely a sequencing read error. The chain recombines TRDV2 with TRDJ1, with 12 bases fitting TRDD3. This CDR3 region has 17 residues. The germline CDR1 and CDR2 sequences are GEAIGNYY and EKD. CDR3 protein: CACDTLTGGYRDDKPIF. The CDR3 nucleotides are TGTGCCTGTGACACGCTTACTGGGGGATACCGAGACGATAAACCCATCTTT.

Comment on this clone: This may be a read error, as it is one base from a much larger clone. Additional DNA sequences in this sample encode the identical CDR3. The J gene is TRDJ1, the V gene TRDV2; D possibly corresponds to TRDD3 (5 bases). This CDR3 has 15 amino acids. V lost 7 bases and J lost 6, with 23 bases in between. The V gene's germline CDR1 is GEAIGNYY and CDR2 EKD. The CDR3 DNA is TGTGCCTGCGACTCCGTCACCCCTGGGCCAAATAAACTCATCTTT. Protein sequence: CACDSVTPGPNKLIF.

For this clone: With a far larger clone one base away, a read error is the likely cause. The chain carries TRDV2 and TRDJ1; TRDD3 is a possible D gene (7 bases). Germline CDR1 is GEAIGNYY and CDR2 is EKD. The CDR3 spans 20 residues. The CDR3 loop is CACDSVLRNGGRAYTNKLIF. DNA of the CDR3: TGTGCCTGTGACTCGGTCCTACGTAATGGGGGACGGGCGTACACCAATAAACTCATCTTT.

In regard to this clone: It is likely a read error: a sequence one base away is far more abundant. Other DNA sequences in the sample encode the same CDR3. This chain links TRDV2 with TRDJ1, with D possibly TRDD3 on 5 matching bases. The CDR3 has 21 residues. Germline V gene data show CDR1 as GEAIGNYY and CDR2 as EKD. Trimming shortened V by 0 bases and J by 0 bases, and 28 bases separated the two germline ends. The CDR3 DNA reads TGTGCCTGTGACACCGTGTCCGGCGCGGGGGGCGCCCCCTCGTACACCGATAAACTCATCTTT. As protein: CACDTVSGAGGAPSYTDKLIF.

This clone came up a few times. With only one base between it and a far larger clone, this is likely a read error. Other DNA sequences in this specimen translate into the identical CDR3. The chain recombines TRDV2 with TRDJ1; possibly TRDD3 for D (5 bases). Germline V gene sequence: CDR1 GEAIGNYY, CDR2 EKD. This CDR3 region has 21 residues. CDR3 sequence (DNA): TGTGCCTGCGACACCGTGTCTGGCGCGGGGGGCGCCCCCTCGTACACCGATAAACTCATCTTT. Translation: CACDTVSGAGGAPSYTDKLIF.

This clone is medium-sized in the sample. It differs at one base from a far larger clone, so likely a read error. V gene TRDV2 combines with J gene TRDJ1; the D gene is possibly TRDD3 (6 bases). The CDR3 runs 18 residues. Germline CDR1 and CDR2: GEAIGNYY and EKD. The germline V and J ends were trimmed by 0 bases and 0 bases, with 19 bases remaining between them. As DNA, the CDR3 is TGTGCCTGTGACACCGTGGGGGTTCCCCGGATGAACACCGATAAACTCATCTTT. It yields the protein CACDTVGVPRMNTDKLIF.